What follows describes a single TCR beta chain. Its antigen is currently unknown. The sample is drawn from a study of cytomegalovirus exposure and HLA in healthy donors. Overall study findings and caveats: Researchers catalogued about 150 TCR beta chains as cytomegalovirus-associated. Common viral pathogens (according to a later analysis) appeared linked to several of the most significant clusters. A later analysis reportedly found that, within productive TCRs, an Asian-associated ancestry cluster had fewer N-insertions than the mean observed across the roughly 610 donors.

CDR3 length: 15 amino acids. V was shortened by 1 base and J by 4 bases, with 11 bases between the two germline ends. CDR1 is ENHRY, CDR2 SYGVKD, per germline. Healthy bone marrow donors made up the donor group. A multiplex PCR was run with 60 Vbeta primers and 13 Jbeta primers. Repertoires were generated with immunoSEQ multiplex PCR, while TCRdb's copy carries only in-frame clones and drops some. The sample shows over 150,000 clones, around 74% of them seen only once. V gene TRBV10-3 combines with J gene TRBJ1-5; D is ambiguous. This sequence was found in a male donor in good health and CMV-seronegative. The sample taken for sequencing was PBMCs. DNA for the CDR3: TGTGCCATCAGTGAGTGGCCAGTCAGGAATCAGCCCCAGCATTTT. This sequence encodes CAISEWPVRNQPQHF.